The source of this T cell receptor beta chain is a study of T cells in Graves' hyperthyroidism and ophthalmopathy. Overall study context: Peripheral blood was acquired at first diagnosis, ahead of any therapy whatsoever. Findings of the study overall: The model foresaw ophthalmopathy a median roughly 6.3 months prior to onset.

RNA transcripts yielded amplified TCR beta CDR3 regions. RT-PCR in the first round (using the HTBI primer set) targeted the TCR CDR3. TCRdb reprocessed the multiplex PCR reads with MiXCR, giving one entry per CDR3 protein. The sample comprises roughly 800,000 distinct CDR3 sequences, more than 30% of which are singletons, and about 8.9% rests with the top ten. Regarding this clonotype: Its antigen is not known.

Germline V CDR1 and CDR2: SGHAT, FQDESV (reference sequence). The CDR3 extends over 18 amino acids. V was pared by 6 bases and J by 0 bases, with 9 bases of the junction left unmatched. Aged 18 to 65, the patients had hyperthyroidism that was newly diagnosed and had lasted under 2 months. Isolation of PBMCs was performed on 9.5 to 10 ml fresh peripheral blood. What was sequenced was blood. The TCR sequence derives from a young man with Graves' hyperthyroidism. The chain links TRBV11-1 to TRBJ2-6; TRBD1 matches 9 bases. Here the CDR3 reads CASRPGTGFYSGANVLTF. As DNA, the CDR3 is TGTGCCAGCAGACCCGGGACAGGGTTTTACTCTGGGGCCAACGTCCTGACTTTC.